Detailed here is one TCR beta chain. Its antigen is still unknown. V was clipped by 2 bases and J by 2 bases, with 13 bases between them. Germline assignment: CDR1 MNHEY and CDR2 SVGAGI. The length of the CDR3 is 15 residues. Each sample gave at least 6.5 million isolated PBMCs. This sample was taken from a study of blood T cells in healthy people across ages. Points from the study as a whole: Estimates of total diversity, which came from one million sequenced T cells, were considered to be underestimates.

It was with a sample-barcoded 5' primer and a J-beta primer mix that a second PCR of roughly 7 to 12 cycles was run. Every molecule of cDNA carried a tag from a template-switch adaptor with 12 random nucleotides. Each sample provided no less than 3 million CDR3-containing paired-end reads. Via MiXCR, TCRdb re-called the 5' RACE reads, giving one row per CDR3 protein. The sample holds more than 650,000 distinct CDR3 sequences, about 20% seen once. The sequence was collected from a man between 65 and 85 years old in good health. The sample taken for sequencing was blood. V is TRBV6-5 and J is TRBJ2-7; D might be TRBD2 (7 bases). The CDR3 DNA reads TGTGCCAGCAGTTACCGGGGGGCGACCACCTACGAGCAGTACTTC. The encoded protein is CASSYRGATTYEQYF.